This entry concerns a single T cell receptor beta chain. Sequencing was performed with immunoSEQ multiplex PCR; in TCRdb, only in-frame clones are kept and a portion is missing. The sample lists under 400,000 clones; 75% to 90% were seen once. These data are taken from a study of cytomegalovirus exposure and HLA in healthy donors. V lost 2 bases and J lost 5, with 9 bases in between. The CDR3 extends over 13 amino acids. Germline CDR1 MNHEY, CDR2 SMNVEV (reference sequence). This chain links TRBV27 with TRBJ2-5; D remains unclear. Sequenced: PBMCs. The clonotype comes from a young woman in good health and CMV-seronegative. The CDR3: CASSLVWSETQYF. The CDR3 nucleotides are TGTGCCAGCAGTTTAGTTTGGAGTGAGACCCAGTACTTC.